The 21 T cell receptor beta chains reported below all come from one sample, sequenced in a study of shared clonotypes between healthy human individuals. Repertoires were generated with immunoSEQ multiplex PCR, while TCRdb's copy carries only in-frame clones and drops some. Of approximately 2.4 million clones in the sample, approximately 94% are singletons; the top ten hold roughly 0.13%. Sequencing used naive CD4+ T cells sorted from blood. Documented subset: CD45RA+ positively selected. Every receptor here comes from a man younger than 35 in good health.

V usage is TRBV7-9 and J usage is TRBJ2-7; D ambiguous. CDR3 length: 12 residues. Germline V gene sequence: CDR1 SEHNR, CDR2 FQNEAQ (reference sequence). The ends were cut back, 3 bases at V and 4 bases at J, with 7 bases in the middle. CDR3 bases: TGTGCCAGCAGCTTTTCTGTATACGAGCAGTACTTC. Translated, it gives CASSFSVYEQYF.

This CDR3 reads CASSEETGGRYGYTF. Written as DNA, the CDR3 is TGCGCCAGCAGTGAAGAAACAGGGGGCAGGTATGGCTACACCTTC. V usage is TRBV10-2 and J usage is TRBJ1-2; 9 positions match TRBD1. V was clipped by 3 bases and J by 5 bases; unmatched bases: 7. Germline lookup yields CDR1 WSHSY and CDR2 SAAADI. The CDR3 runs 15 residues.

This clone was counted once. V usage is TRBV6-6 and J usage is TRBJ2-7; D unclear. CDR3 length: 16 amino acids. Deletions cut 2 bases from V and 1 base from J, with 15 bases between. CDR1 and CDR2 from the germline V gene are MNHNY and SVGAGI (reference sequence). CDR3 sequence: CASSYRLVARSYEQYF. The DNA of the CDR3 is TGTGCCAGCAGTTACCGGCTGGTAGCTAGATCCTACGAGCAGTACTTC.

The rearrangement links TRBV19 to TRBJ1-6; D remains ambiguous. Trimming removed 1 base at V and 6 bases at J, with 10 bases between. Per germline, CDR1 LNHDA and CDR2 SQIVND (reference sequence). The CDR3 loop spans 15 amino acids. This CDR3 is CASSIAESINSPLHF. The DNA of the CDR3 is TGTGCCAGTAGTATAGCCGAGTCGATTAATTCACCCCTCCACTTT. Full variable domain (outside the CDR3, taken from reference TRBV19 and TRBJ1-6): DGGITQSPKYLFRKEGQNVTLSCEQNLNHDAMYWYRQDPGQGLRLIYYSQIVNDFQKGDIAEGYSVSREKKESFPLTVTSAQKNPTAFYLCASSIAESINSPLHFGNGTRLTVT.

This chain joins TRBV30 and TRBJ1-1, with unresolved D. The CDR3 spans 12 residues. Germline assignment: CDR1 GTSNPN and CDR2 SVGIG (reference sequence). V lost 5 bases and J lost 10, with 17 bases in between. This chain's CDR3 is CAWGNGQVGAFF. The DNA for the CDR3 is TGTGCCTGGGGAAATGGGCAGGTAGGAGCTTTCTTT.

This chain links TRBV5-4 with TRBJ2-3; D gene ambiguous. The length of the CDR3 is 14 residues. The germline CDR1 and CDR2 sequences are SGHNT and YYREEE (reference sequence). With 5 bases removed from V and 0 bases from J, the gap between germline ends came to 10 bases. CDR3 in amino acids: CASRMERSTDTQYF. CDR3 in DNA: TGTGCCAGCAGGATGGAGAGAAGCACAGATACGCAGTATTTT.

For the CDR3, the DNA is TGTGCCAGCAGTATACAGTTAAACTATGGCTACACCTTC. As protein: CASSIQLNYGYTF. The V gene is TRBV28, the J gene TRBJ1-2; D is unresolved. This CDR3 has 13 amino acids. Germline assignment: CDR1 MDHEN and CDR2 SYDVKM. V was pared by 5 bases and J by 2 bases, with 9 bases between.

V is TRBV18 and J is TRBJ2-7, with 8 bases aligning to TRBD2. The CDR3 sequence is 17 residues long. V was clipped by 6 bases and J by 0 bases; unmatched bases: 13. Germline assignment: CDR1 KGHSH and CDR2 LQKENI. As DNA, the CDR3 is TGTGCCAGCTCCCTTCTTATTAGCAGCGGGAGCTCCTACGAGCAGTACTTC. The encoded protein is CASSLLISSGSSYEQYF.

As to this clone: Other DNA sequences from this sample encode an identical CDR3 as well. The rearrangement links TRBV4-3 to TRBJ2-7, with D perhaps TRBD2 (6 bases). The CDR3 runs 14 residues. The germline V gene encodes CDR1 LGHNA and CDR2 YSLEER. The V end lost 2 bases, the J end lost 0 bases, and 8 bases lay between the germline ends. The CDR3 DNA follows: TGCGCCAGCAGCCAATCCGGGAGCTCCTACGAGCAGTACTTC. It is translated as CASSQSGSSYEQYF.

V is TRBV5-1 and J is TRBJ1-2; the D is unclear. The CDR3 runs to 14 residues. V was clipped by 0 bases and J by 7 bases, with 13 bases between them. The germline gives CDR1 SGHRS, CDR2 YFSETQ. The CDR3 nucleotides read TGCGCCAGCAGCTTGGGGACTGAGTCTAGTGGCTACACCTTC. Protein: CASSLGTESSGYTF.

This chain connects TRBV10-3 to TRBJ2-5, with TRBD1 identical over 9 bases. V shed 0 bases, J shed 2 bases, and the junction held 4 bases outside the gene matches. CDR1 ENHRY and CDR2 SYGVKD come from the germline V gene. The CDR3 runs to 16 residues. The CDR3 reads CAISESRGQGQETQYF. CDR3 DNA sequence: TGTGCCATCAGTGAGTCTAGGGGACAGGGTCAAGAGACCCAGTACTTC.

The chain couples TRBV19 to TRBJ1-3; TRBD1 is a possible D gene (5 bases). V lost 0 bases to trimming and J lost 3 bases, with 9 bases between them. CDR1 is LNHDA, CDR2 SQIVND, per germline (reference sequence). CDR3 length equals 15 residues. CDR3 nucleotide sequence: TGTGCCAGTAGTATAGACGGGACGTATGGAAACACCATATATTTT. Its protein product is CASSIDGTYGNTIYF.

The CDR3 sequence: CSVGTTLSYEQYF. Written as DNA, the CDR3 is TGCAGCGTGGGGACTACTCTCTCCTACGAGCAGTACTTC. The chain joins TRBV29-1 to TRBJ2-7; TRBD2 agrees at 7 bases. This CDR3 contains 13 residues. The germline gives CDR1 SQVTM, CDR2 ANQGSEA. V lost 6 bases, J lost 0 bases, and 5 bases stayed unmatched.

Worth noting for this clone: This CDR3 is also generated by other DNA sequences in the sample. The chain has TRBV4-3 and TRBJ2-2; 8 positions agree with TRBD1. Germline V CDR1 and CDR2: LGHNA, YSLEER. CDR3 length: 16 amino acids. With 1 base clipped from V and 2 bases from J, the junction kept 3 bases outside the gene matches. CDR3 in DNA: TGCGCCAGCAGCCAAGGAACAGGGGGAAACACCGGGGAGCTGTTTTTT. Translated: CASSQGTGGNTGELFF.

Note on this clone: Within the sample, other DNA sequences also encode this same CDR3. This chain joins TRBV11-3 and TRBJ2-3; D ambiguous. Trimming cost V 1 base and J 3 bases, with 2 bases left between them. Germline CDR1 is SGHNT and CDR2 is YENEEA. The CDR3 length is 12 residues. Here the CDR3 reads CASSLGTDTQYF. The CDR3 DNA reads TGTGCCAGCAGCTTAGGAACAGATACGCAGTATTTT.

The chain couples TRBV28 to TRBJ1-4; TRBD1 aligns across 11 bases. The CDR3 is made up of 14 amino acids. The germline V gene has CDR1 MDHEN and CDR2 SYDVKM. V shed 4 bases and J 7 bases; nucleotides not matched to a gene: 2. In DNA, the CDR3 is TGTGCCAGCAGTTCCGGGACAGGGGGTGAAAAACTGTTTTTT. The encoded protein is CASSSGTGGEKLFF.

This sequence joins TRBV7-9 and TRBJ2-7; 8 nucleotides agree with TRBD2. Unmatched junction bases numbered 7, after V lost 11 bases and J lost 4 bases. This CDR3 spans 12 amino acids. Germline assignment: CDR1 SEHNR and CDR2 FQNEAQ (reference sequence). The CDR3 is CAAGGEAYEQYF. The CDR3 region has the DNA TGTGCCGCCGGGGGGGAAGCTTACGAGCAGTACTTC.

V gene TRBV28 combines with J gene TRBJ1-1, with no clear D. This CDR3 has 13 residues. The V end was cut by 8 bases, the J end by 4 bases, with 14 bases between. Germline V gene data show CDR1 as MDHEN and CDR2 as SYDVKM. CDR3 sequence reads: CASHLGLGTEAFF. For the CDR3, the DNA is TGTGCCAGCCATCTAGGGCTCGGCACTGAAGCTTTCTTT.

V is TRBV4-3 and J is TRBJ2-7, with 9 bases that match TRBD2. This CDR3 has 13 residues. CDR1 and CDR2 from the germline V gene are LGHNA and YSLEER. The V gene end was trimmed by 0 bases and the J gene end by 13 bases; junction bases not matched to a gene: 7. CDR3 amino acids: CASSQDLLAGIYF. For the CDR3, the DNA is TGCGCCAGCAGCCAAGATCTGCTAGCGGGAATATACTTC.

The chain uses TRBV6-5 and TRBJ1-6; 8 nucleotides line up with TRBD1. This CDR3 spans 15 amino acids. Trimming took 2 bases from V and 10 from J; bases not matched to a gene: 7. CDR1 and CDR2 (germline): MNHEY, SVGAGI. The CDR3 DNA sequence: TGTGCCAGCAGTTACACCGGACAGGGCGGGTCACCCCTCCACTTT. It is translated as CASSYTGQGGSPLHF.

For the CDR3, the DNA is TGCGCCAGCAGCTTCTCCAGTCAGGATACGCAGTATTTT. This sequence encodes CASSFSSQDTQYF. V is TRBV5-1 and J is TRBJ2-3; D uncertain. The CDR3 length is 13 residues. V lost 2 bases and J lost 6, with 10 bases in between. The germline V gene has CDR1 SGHRS and CDR2 YFSETQ.